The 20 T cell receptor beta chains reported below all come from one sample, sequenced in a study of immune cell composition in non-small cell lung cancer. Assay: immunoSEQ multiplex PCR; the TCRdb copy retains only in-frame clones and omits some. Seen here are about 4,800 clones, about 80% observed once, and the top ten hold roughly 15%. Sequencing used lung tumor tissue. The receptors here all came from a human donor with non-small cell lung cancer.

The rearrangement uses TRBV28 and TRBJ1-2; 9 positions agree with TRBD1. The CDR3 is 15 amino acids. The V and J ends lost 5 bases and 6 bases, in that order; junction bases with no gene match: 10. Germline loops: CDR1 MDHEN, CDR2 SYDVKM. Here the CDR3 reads CASSLPIRTGDGYTF. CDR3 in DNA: TGTGCCAGCAGTCTACCAATTAGGACAGGGGATGGCTACACCTTC.

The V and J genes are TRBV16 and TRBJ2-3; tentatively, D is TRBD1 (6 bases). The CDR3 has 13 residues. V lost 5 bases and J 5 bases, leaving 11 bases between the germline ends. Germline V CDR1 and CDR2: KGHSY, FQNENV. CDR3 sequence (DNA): TGTGCCAGCAGCGCCAACAGGGAAGATACGCAGTATTTT. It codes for CASSANREDTQYF.

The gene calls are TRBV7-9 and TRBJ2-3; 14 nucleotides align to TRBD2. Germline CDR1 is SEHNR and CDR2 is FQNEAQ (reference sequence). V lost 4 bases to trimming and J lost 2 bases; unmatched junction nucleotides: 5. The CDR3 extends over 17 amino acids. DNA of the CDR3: TGTGCCAGCAGCTCGACTAGCGGGGGGGCCTCCACAGATACGCAGTATTTT. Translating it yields CASSSTSGGASTDTQYF.

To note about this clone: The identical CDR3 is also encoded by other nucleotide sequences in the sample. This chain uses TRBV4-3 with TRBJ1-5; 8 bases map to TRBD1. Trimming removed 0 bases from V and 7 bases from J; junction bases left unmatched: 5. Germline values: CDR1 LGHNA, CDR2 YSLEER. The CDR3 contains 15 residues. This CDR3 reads CASSQEVTGVQPQHF. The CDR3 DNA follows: TGCGCCAGCAGCCAAGAAGTGACAGGGGTACAGCCCCAGCATTTT.

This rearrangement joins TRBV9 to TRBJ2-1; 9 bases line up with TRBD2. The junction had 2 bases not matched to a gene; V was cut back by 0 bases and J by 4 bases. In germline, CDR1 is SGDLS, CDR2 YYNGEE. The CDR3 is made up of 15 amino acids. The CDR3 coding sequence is TGTGCCAGCAGCGTAGGTAGCGGGAGATACAATGAGCAGTTCTTC. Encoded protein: CASSVGSGRYNEQFF.

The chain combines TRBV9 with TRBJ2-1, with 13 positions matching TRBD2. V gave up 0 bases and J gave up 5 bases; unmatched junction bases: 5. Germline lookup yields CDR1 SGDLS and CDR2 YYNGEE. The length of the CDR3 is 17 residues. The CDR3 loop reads CASSVAGGLAGDNEQFF. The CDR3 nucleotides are TGTGCCAGCAGCGTAGCTGGTGGACTAGCGGGGGACAATGAGCAGTTCTTC.

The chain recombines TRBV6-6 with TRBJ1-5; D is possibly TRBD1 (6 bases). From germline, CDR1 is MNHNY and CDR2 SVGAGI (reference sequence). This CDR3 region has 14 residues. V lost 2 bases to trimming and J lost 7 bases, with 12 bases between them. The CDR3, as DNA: TGTGCCAGCAGTTACACAGGGTCCATCCAGCCCCAGCATTTT. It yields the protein CASSYTGSIQPQHF.

CDR3 amino acids: CASGRGASNEQFF. The CDR3 DNA follows: TGCGCCAGCGGCCGCGGGGCCTCCAATGAGCAGTTCTTC. V is TRBV5-1 and J is TRBJ2-1; tentatively, D is TRBD2 (6 bases). Trimming took 7 bases from V and 6 from J, leaving 14 bases between them. The CDR3 has 13 residues. The V gene's germline CDR1 is SGHRS and CDR2 YFSETQ.

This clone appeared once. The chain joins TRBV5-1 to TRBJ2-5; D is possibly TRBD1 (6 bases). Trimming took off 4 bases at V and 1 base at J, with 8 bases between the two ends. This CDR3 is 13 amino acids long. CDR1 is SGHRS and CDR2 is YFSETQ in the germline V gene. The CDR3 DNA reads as TGCGCCAGCAGCCGGACAGCCCAAGAGACCCAGTACTTC. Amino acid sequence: CASSRTAQETQYF. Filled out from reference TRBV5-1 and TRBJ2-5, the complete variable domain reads KAGVTQTPRYLIKTRGQQVTLSCSPISGHRSVSWYQQTPGQGLQFLFEYFSETQRNKGNFPGRFSGRQFSNSRSEMNVSTLELGDSALYLCASSRTAQETQYFGPGTRLLVL.

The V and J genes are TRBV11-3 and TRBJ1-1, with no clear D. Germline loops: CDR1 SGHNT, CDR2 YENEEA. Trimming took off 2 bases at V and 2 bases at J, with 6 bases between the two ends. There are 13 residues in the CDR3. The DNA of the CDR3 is TGTGCCAGCAGCTTATATCGTAACACTGAAGCTTTCTTT. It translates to CASSLYRNTEAFF.

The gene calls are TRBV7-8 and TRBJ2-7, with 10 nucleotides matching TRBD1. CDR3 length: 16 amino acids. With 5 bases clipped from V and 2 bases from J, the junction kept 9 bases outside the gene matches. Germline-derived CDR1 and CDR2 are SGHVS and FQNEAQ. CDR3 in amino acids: CASSQGGQGTPYEQYF. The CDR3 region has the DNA TGTGCCAGCAGCCAAGGGGGACAGGGGACCCCCTACGAGCAGTACTTC.

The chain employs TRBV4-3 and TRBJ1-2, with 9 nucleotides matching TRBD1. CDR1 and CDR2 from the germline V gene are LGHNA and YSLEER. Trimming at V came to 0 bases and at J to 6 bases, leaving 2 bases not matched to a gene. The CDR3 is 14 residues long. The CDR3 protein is CASSQEYRGHGYTF. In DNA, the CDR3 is TGCGCCAGCAGCCAAGAATACAGGGGGCATGGCTACACCTTC.

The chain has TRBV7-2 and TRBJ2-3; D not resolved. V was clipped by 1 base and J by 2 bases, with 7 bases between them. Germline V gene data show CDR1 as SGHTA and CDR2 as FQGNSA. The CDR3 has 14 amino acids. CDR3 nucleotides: TGTGCCAGCAGCTTAGGGCCCTTCACAGATACGCAGTATTTT. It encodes CASSLGPFTDTQYF.

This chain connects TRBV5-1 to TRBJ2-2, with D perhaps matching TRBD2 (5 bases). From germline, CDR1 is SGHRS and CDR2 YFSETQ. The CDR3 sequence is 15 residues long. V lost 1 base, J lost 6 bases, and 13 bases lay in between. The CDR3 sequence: CASSLLGREAGELFF. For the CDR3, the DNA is TGCGCCAGCAGCTTGCTAGGGAGAGAGGCCGGGGAGCTGTTTTTT.

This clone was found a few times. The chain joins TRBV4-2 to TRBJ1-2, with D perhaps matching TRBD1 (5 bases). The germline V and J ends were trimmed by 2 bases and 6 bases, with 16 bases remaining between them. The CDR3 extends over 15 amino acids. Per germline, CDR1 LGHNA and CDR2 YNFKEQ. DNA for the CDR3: TGTGCCAGCAGCCAAAGCCGAGGGGACTTGGATGGCTACACCTTC. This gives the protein CASSQSRGDLDGYTF.

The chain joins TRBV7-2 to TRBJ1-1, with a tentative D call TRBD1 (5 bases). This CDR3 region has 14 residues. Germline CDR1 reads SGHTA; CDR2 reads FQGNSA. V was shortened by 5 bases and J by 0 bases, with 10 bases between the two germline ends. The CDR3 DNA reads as TGTGCCAGCAGCGGGGGGGGGATGAACACTGAAGCTTTCTTT. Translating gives CASSGGGMNTEAFF. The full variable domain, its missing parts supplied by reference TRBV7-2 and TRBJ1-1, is GAGVSQSPSNKVTEKGKDVELRCDPISGHTALYWYRQSLGQGLEFLIYFQGNSAPDKSGLPSDRFSAERTGGSVSTLTIQRTQQEDSAVYLCASSGGGMNTEAFFGQGTRLTVV.

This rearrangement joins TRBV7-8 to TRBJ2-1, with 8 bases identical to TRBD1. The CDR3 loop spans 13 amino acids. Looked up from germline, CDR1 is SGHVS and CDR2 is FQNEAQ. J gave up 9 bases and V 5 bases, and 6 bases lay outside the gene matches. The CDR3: CASSPHDRGEQFF. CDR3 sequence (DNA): TGTGCCAGCAGCCCTCACGACAGGGGTGAGCAGTTCTTC.

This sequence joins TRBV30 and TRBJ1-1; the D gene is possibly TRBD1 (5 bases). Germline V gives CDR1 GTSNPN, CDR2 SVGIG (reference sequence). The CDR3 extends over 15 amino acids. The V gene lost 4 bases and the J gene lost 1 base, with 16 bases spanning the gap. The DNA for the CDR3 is TGTGCCTGGAACGATCGACAGTTGGGGAACACTGAAGCTTTCTTT. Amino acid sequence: CAWNDRQLGNTEAFF.

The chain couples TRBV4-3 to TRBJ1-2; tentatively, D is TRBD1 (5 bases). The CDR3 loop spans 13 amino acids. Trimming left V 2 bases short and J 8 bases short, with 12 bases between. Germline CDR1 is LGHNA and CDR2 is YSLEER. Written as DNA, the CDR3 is TGCGCCAGCAGCCAAACGGGGGTCTTAGGCTACACCTTC. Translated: CASSQTGVLGYTF.

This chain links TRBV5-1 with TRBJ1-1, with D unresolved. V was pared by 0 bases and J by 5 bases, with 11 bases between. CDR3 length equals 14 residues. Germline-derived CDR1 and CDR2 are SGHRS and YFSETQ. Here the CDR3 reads CASSLARRYTEAFF. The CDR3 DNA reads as TGCGCCAGCAGCTTGGCGAGGCGATATACTGAAGCTTTCTTT.